These 30 T cell receptor beta chains originate from one sample sequenced in a study of vaccination and CD4 T cells after COVID-19 (dated by TCRdb to the early 2020s). Their target antigens are unknown. Library preparation used PCR. These reads were obtained on an Illumina iSeq 100. DNA from cultured CD4+ T cells underwent TCR sequencing with the Oncomine TCR Beta short-read assay at the Johns Hopkins FTIC core. TCRdb reworked the public reads: Q25 trimming with fastp, MiXCR clone assembly, productive beta chains retained. Rows are unified per CDR3 protein, each entry keeping the most common DNA and genes. The sample table holds around 13,000 distinct CDR3 sequences, of which 35% to 45% were seen once. The ten most abundant clones make up about 16% of the sample. According to the study, the label for this sample's treatment or condition signals: approximately 11-day PBMC culture with coronavirus spike peptide pools or control peptides (ViraFEST assay).

Specimen: cultured CD4+ T cells from blood. These receptors all stem from a human donor with COVID-19.

By sample share, this clonotype is large (0.1 to 1%). J is TRBJ2-7 and V is TRBV18; D is possibly TRBD1 (6 bases). Germline V CDR1 and CDR2: KGHSH, LQKENI. V was clipped by 5 bases and J by 5 bases, with 10 bases between them. CDR3 length: 12 amino acids. Here the CDR3 reads CASSAKGDEQYF. The CDR3 nucleotides read TGTGCCAGCTCAGCTAAGGGGGACGAGCAGTACTTC.

J is TRBJ2-2 and V is TRBV15, with D perhaps TRBD1 (6 bases). V was pared by 0 bases and J by 2 bases, with 7 bases between. Germline CDR1 and CDR2: LNHNV and YYDKDF (reference sequence). This CDR3 comprises 15 residues. The CDR3 DNA is TGTGCCACCAGCAGAGATGGGACAAACACCGGGGAGCTGTTTTTT. This codes for CATSRDGTNTGELFF.

The rearrangement links TRBV4-2 to TRBJ2-3; perhaps D is TRBD1 or TRBD2 (6 bases each). V was cut by 1 base and J by 1 base, with 12 bases left in between. CDR3 length equals 16 residues. The germline V gene encodes CDR1 LGHNA and CDR2 YNFKEQ. Here the CDR3 reads CASSQVSGAGTDTQYF. The CDR3 nucleotides are TGTGCCAGCAGCCAAGTTTCGGGGGCTGGCACAGATACGCAGTATTTT.

This clonotype appeared a few times. This chain joins TRBV6-5 and TRBJ1-1, with D unclear. Germline loops: CDR1 MNHEY, CDR2 SVGAGI. The V end was cut by 2 bases, the J end by 1 base, with 5 bases between. The CDR3 is 13 residues long. In DNA, the CDR3 is TGTGCCAGCAGTTACCCAGGGAACACTGAAGCTTTCTTT. The encoded protein is CASSYPGNTEAFF.

Details on this clonotype: Compared with germline, one end of the junction differs, possibly owing to a read error. This chain connects TRBV5-3 to TRBJ2-3, with TRBD1 matching 8 bases. TRBV5-3 is given ORF status, its function remaining uncertain. The CDR3 is 14 residues long. CDR3 DNA: TGTGCCAGCAGCTCAGGGGGCCCCACAGATACGCAGTATTTT. Translated: CASSSGGPTDTQYF.

This clonotype occurred a few times. The chain employs TRBV6-1 and TRBJ1-1; weak D call: TRBD1 (6 bases). The germline gives CDR1 MNHNS, CDR2 SASEGT. Between the trimmed V and J ends, which lost 5 bases and 6 bases, there was a span of 19 bases. This CDR3 comprises 15 residues. CDR3 protein: CASSTKGGVLSEAFF. For the CDR3, the DNA is TGTGCCAGCAGTACGAAGGGGGGGGTTCTCTCTGAAGCTTTCTTT.

This clonotype was seen only a few times. This chain links TRBV20-1 with TRBJ2-7; 7 bases fit TRBD1. The CDR3 is 13 residues long. Germline V gene data show CDR1 as DFQATT and CDR2 as SNEGSKA (reference sequence). Trimming at V came to 1 base and at J to 0 bases, leaving 0 bases not matched to a gene. The CDR3 reads CSARGDSSYEQYF. CDR3 in DNA: TGCAGTGCTAGAGGGGACAGCTCCTACGAGCAGTACTTC.

The V call is TRBV20-1, the J call TRBJ1-6; tentative D call: TRBD1 (6 bases). CDR1 is DFQATT, CDR2 SNEGSKA, per germline (reference sequence). V was cut by 3 bases and J by 0 bases, with 15 bases left in between. There are 17 residues in the CDR3. Here the CDR3 reads CSASSAGAPSYNSPLHF. The CDR3 DNA reads TGCAGTGCTAGTTCGGCAGGGGCCCCCTCCTATAATTCACCCCTCCACTTT.

V gene TRBV19 combines with J gene TRBJ1-1; a possible D gene is TRBD1 (5 bases). V shed 1 base and J shed 1 base, with 10 bases lying between them. Germline values: CDR1 LNHDA, CDR2 SQIVND (reference sequence). This CDR3 is 15 amino acids long. The CDR3 bases are TGTGCCAGTAGTATAGCAACAGGACGGAACACTGAAGCTTTCTTT. It yields the protein CASSIATGRNTEAFF.

The chain has TRBV2 and TRBJ2-7; TRBD1 or TRBD2 may be the D gene (5 bases each). CDR1 and CDR2 from the germline V gene are SNHLY and FYNNEI. The CDR3 spans 13 residues. The germline V and J ends were trimmed by 8 bases and 3 bases, with 14 bases remaining between them. The CDR3 loop reads CASLRDVLYEQYF. As DNA, the CDR3 is TGTGCCAGCCTCCGGGACGTACTCTACGAGCAGTACTTC.

This rearrangement joins TRBV11-2 to TRBJ2-3; 10 bases fit TRBD1. The CDR3 runs 14 residues. The junction had 7 bases not matched to a gene; V was cut back by 6 bases and J by 7 bases. CDR1 and CDR2 (germline): SGHAT, FQNNGV. The CDR3 sequence is CASRPTGGGNTQYF. DNA for the CDR3: TGTGCCAGCAGGCCGACAGGGGGCGGGAATACGCAGTATTTT.

V and J are TRBV19 and TRBJ2-7; TRBD1 aligns across 8 bases. CDR1 is LNHDA and CDR2 is SQIVND in the germline V gene (reference sequence). V gave up 6 bases and J gave up 3 bases; unmatched junction bases: 1. The CDR3 covers 12 residues. The CDR3 DNA reads as TGTGCCAGTAGAGGACAGGGCTACGAGCAGTACTTC. Its translation: CASRGQGYEQYF.

This clonotype was detected only a few times. The chain joins TRBV19 to TRBJ1-2; 9 nucleotides align to TRBD1. J was trimmed by 2 bases and V by 5 bases; bases with no gene match: 6. CDR1 and CDR2 (germline): LNHDA, SQIVND (reference sequence). This CDR3 has 15 amino acids. The CDR3 is CASSVTGGKNYGYTF. CDR3 in DNA: TGTGCCAGTAGTGTGACAGGGGGTAAGAACTATGGCTACACCTTC.

This clonotype was observed a few times. J is TRBJ1-1 and V is TRBV6-5, with no clear D. This CDR3 is built from 14 residues. Trimming left V 2 bases short and J 4 bases short, with 11 bases between. CDR1 is MNHEY, CDR2 SVGAGI, per germline. CDR3 protein: CASSYGNVGTEAFF. CDR3 DNA sequence: TGTGCCAGCAGTTACGGTAATGTAGGCACTGAAGCTTTCTTT.

The sample holds a few counts of this clonotype. This chain connects TRBV24-1 to TRBJ2-5; 10 nucleotides align to TRBD1. This CDR3 comprises 15 residues. J lost 3 bases, V lost 4 bases, and 4 bases had no gene match. Germline CDR1 reads KGHDR; CDR2 reads SFDVKD. The CDR3 DNA is TGTGCCACCAGTGACCCCGGGACAGGGGAAGAGACCCAGTACTTC. Its translation is CATSDPGTGEETQYF.

This clonotype appeared once. The chain is built from TRBV19 and TRBJ2-1; D ambiguous. Germline lookup yields CDR1 LNHDA and CDR2 SQIVND (reference sequence). The V end lost 3 bases, the J end lost 4 bases, and 10 bases lay between the germline ends. This CDR3 has 14 residues. The CDR3 here is CASSILGEYNEQFF. DNA of the CDR3: TGTGCCAGTAGTATCCTCGGCGAGTACAATGAGCAGTTCTTC. Combining the CDR3 with reference TRBV19 and TRBJ2-1 gives the whole variable domain DGGITQSPKYLFRKEGQNVTLSCEQNLNHDAMYWYRQDPGQGLRLIYYSQIVNDFQKGDIAEGYSVSREKKESFPLTVTSAQKNPTAFYLCASSILGEYNEQFFGPGTRLTVL.

The V gene is TRBV20-1, the J gene TRBJ2-2, with unresolved D. The CDR3 runs 12 residues. V was clipped by 4 bases and J by 6 bases, with 9 bases between them. Germline CDR1 is DFQATT and CDR2 is SNEGSKA (reference sequence). CDR3 in amino acids: CSAISQSGELFF. The CDR3 DNA is TGCAGTGCTATAAGTCAATCCGGGGAGCTGTTTTTT.

The sample holds one count of this clonotype. CDR3: CASSYSTGMNNSPLHF. CDR3 nucleotides: TGTGCCAGCAGTTACTCGACAGGGATGAATAATTCACCCCTCCACTTT. The chain joins TRBV6-2 or TRBV6-3 to TRBJ1-6; the match to TRBD1 covers 7 bases. Germline trimming cut 0 bases from V and 5 bases from J; bases unmatched to any gene: 4. Germline assignment: CDR1 MNHEY and CDR2 SVGEGT. The CDR3 sequence is 16 residues long.

The chain links TRBV7-2 to TRBJ2-3, with a possible D match to TRBD1 (6 bases). Germline values: CDR1 SGHTA, CDR2 FQGNSA. This CDR3 is built from 14 residues. The ends were cut back, 0 bases at V and 5 bases at J, with 9 bases in the middle. CDR3 amino acids: CASSLAWGQDTQYF. DNA of the CDR3: TGTGCCAGCAGCTTAGCGTGGGGGCAAGATACGCAGTATTTT.

This chain joins TRBV30 and TRBJ1-4, with D unresolved. The V end lost 0 bases, the J end lost 2 bases, and 10 bases lay between the germline ends. This CDR3 has 15 amino acids. The V gene's germline CDR1 is GTSNPN and CDR2 SVGIG (reference sequence). CDR3: CAWSVQRSTNEKLFF. CDR3 DNA: TGTGCCTGGAGTGTACAGAGGAGCACTAATGAAAAACTGTTTTTT.

The chain has TRBV6-1 and TRBJ1-1; TRBD1 agrees at 8 bases. This CDR3 region has 13 residues. After removal of 6 bases from V and 6 bases from J, the junction contained 6 bases not matched to a gene. Germline V gene data show CDR1 as MNHNS and CDR2 as SASEGT. The CDR3 nucleotides read TGTGCCAGCAGCCCGAGCAGGGGGCCTGAAGCTTTCTTT. The encoded protein is CASSPSRGPEAFF.

The gene calls are TRBV6-1 and TRBJ1-2; the match to TRBD1 covers 9 bases. Germline V gene sequence: CDR1 MNHNS, CDR2 SASEGT. The CDR3 totals 14 residues. Trimming took 8 bases from V and 3 from J; bases not matched to a gene: 7. CDR3 in DNA: TGTGCCAGCGCCATCCGGGACAGGGACTATGGCTACACCTTC. Residues: CASAIRDRDYGYTF.

This clonotype has more than one count but fewer than ten. The V call is TRBV6-1, the J call TRBJ2-1, with D perhaps TRBD1 or TRBD2 (5 bases each). The V end lost 5 bases, the J end lost 6 bases, and 17 bases lay between the germline ends. Germline V gives CDR1 MNHNS, CDR2 SASEGT. The CDR3 loop spans 15 amino acids. The CDR3 DNA is TGTGCCAGCAGTACCGGTGGGGGTCGGCCCAATGAGCAGTTCTTC. Amino acid sequence: CASSTGGGRPNEQFF.

The V gene is TRBV11-3, the J gene TRBJ2-3; 8 nucleotides align to TRBD1. This CDR3 is built from 22 residues. The V gene end was trimmed by 0 bases and the J gene end by 2 bases; junction bases not matched to a gene: 22. Germline CDR1 and CDR2: SGHNT and YENEEA. The CDR3 DNA sequence: TGTGCCAGCAGCTTAGAGATGTTCCTGCGGACAGGGTTTAGAAATTTCACAGATACGCAGTATTTT. Encoded protein: CASSLEMFLRTGFRNFTDTQYF.

V usage is TRBV21-1 and J usage is TRBJ1-6; the DNA was not compared with TRBD1, the D call given in the table. TRBV21-1 is a listed pseudogene. The CDR3 consists of 22 residues. Here the CDR3 reads CASSKSLLLSQGPSSYNSPLHF. CDR3 nucleotides: TGTGCCAGCAGCAAATCGCTACTATTGAGCCAGGGACCGAGCTCCTATAATTCACCCCTCCACTTT.

This sequence joins TRBV6-1 and TRBJ1-2; 8 positions agree with TRBD1. The trim removed 8 bases at V and 5 bases at J, leaving 19 bases unmatched. CDR1 MNHNS and CDR2 SASEGT come from the germline V gene. The CDR3 consists of 17 residues. Here the CDR3 DNA reads TGTGCCAGCCCCACAGGAACCGGGACAGGAGATATATATGGCTACACCTTC. This gives the protein CASPTGTGTGDIYGYTF.

This clonotype was counted only a few times. The gene calls are TRBV6-5 and TRBJ1-2; a weak D match, TRBD1 (6 bases). V gave up 0 bases and J gave up 4 bases, with 12 bases separating them. Germline V lookup: CDR1 MNHEY, CDR2 SVGAGI. This CDR3 comprises 15 residues. In DNA form, the CDR3 reads TGTGCCAGCAGTTACTCAGGACAGCTCTCCTATGGCTACACCTTC. Protein: CASSYSGQLSYGYTF.

This clonotype was seen only a few times. V usage is TRBV20-1 and J usage is TRBJ1-2; 9 bases map to TRBD1. The J segment lost 7 bases and the V segment lost 6 bases, leaving 6 bases of the junction unmatched. CDR3 length equals 12 residues. Germline loops: CDR1 DFQATT, CDR2 SNEGSKA (reference sequence). The DNA of the CDR3 is TGCAGTGCAACTGACAGGGGGACTGGCTACACCTTC. Translation gives CSATDRGTGYTF.

The table lists this clonotype with a few counts. This chain uses TRBV7-2 with TRBJ2-1; D perhaps matches TRBD2 (5 bases). This CDR3 spans 11 amino acids. V was clipped by 2 bases and J by 9 bases, with 5 bases between them. Germline values: CDR1 SGHTA, CDR2 FQGNSA. This CDR3 is CASSLLAEQFF. CDR3 sequence (DNA): TGTGCCAGCAGCTTACTAGCTGAGCAGTTCTTC.

V is TRBV6-1 and J is TRBJ1-1; 8 bases match TRBD1. This CDR3 comprises 16 residues. Germline trimming cut 6 bases from V and 4 bases from J; bases unmatched to any gene: 13. Germline assignment: CDR1 MNHNS and CDR2 SASEGT. The CDR3 sequence is CASSHNRGARITEAFF. DNA of the CDR3: TGTGCCAGCAGCCATAACAGGGGGGCGAGAATCACTGAAGCTTTCTTT.